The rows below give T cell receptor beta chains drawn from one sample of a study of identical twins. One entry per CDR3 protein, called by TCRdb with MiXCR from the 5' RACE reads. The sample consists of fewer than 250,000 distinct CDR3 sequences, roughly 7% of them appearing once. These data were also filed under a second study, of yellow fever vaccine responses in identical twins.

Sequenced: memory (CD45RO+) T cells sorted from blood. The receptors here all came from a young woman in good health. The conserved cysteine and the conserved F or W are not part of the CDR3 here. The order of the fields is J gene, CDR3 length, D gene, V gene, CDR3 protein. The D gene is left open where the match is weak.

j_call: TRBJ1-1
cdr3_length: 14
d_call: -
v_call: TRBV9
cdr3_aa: ASSPPVEGLNTEAF

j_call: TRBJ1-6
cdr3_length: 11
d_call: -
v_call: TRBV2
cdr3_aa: ASTSQSRSPLH

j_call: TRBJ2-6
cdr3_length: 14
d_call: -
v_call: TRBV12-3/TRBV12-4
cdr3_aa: ASSFPGQPGANVLT

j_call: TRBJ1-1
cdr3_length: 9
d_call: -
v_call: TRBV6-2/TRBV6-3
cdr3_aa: ASSQGIEAF

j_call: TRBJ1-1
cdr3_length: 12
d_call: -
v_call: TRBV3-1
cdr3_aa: ASSAGLANTEAF

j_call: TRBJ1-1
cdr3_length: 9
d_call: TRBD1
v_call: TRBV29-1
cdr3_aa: SVGQGAEAF

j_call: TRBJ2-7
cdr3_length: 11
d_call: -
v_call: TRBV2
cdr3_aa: ASSEHGSYEQY

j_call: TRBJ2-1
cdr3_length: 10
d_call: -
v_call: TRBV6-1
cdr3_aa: ASLQGYNEQF

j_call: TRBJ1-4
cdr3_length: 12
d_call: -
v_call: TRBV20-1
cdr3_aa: SAREGGANEKLF

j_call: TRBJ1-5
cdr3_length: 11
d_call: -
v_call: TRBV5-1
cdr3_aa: ASSPGPNQPQH

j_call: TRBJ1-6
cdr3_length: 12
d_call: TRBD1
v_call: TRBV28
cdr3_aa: ASRQGAGRSPLH

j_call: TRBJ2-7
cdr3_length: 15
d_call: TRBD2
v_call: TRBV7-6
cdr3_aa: ASSHHPPTGGPYEQY

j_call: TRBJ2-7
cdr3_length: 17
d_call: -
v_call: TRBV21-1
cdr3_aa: ASSKKGETSPTRDYEQY

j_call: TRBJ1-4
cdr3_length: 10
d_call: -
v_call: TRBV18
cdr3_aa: ASSPDSEKLF

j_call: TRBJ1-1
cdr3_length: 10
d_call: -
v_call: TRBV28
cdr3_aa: ASNGPNTEAF

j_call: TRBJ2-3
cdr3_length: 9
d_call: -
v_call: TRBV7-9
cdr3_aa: ASTHTDTQY

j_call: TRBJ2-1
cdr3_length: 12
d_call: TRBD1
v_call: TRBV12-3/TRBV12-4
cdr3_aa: ASSIYRGLNEQF

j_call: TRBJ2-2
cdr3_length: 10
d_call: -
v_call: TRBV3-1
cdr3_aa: ASSQGIGELF

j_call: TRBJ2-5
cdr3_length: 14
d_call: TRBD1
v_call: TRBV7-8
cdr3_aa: ASAITGVPFRETQY

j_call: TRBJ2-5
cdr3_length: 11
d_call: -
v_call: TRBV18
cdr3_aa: ASSPTGRETQY

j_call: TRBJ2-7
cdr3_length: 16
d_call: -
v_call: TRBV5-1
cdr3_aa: ASTPSPLNQGKNYEQY

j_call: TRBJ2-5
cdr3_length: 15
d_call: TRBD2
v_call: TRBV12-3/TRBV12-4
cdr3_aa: ASSPGLAGGRAETQY

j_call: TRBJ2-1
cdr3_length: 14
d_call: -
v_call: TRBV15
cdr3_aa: ATSRDGGTQNNEQF

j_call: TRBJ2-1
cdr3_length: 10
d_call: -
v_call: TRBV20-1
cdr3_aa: SARPQVNEQF

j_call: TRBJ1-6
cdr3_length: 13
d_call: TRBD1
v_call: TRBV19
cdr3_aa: ATRGGAGYNSPLH

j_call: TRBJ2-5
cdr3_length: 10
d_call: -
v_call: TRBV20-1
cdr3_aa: SATFFPETQY

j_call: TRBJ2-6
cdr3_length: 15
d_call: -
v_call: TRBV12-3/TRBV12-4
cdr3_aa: ASSSPGLKSGANVLT

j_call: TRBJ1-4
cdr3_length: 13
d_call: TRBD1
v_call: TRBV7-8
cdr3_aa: ASSLTTGANEKLF